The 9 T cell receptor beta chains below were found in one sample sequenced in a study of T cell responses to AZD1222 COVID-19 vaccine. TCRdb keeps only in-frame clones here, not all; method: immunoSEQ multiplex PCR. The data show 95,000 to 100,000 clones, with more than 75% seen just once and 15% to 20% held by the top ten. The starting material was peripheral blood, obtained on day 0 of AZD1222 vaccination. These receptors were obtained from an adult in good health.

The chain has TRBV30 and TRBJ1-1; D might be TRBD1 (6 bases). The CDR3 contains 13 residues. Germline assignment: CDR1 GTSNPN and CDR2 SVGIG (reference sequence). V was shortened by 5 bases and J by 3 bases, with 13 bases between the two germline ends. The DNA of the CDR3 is TGTGCCTGGGAAAGACAGGTTTACACTGAAGCTTTCTTT. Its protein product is CAWERQVYTEAFF.

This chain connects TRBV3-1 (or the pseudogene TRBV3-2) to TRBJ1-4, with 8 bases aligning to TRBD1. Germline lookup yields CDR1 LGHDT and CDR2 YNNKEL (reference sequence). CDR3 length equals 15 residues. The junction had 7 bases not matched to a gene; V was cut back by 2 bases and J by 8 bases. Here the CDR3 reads CASSQLGGQGEKLFF. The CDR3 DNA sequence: TGTGCCAGCAGCCAATTGGGTGGACAGGGAGAAAAACTGTTTTTT.

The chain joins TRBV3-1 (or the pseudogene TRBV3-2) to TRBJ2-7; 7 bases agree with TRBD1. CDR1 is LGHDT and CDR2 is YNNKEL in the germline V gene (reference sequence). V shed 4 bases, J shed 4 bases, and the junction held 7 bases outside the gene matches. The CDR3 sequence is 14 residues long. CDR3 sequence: CASSPGTAAYEQYF. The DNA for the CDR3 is TGTGCCAGCAGCCCCGGGACAGCCGCGTACGAGCAGTACTTC.

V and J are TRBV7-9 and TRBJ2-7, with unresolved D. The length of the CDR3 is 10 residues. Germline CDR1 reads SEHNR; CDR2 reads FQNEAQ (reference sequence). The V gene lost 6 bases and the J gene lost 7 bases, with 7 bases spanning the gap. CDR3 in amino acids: CASRLGEQYF. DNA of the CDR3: TGTGCCAGCAGGTTGGGAGAGCAGTACTTC.

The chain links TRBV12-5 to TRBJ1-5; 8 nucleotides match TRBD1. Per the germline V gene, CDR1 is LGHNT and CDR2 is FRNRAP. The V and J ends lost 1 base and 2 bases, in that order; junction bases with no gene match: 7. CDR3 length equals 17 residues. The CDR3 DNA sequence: TGTGCTAGTGGTTTGGAAGTTATGACAGGGGGCAATCAGCCCCAGCATTTT. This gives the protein CASGLEVMTGGNQPQHF. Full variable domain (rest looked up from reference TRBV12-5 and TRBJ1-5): DARVTQTPRHKVTEMGQEVTMRCQPILGHNTVFWYRQTMMQGLELLAYFRNRAPLDDSGMPKDRFSAEMPDATLATLKIQPSEPRDSAVYFCASGLEVMTGGNQPQHFGDGTRLSIL.

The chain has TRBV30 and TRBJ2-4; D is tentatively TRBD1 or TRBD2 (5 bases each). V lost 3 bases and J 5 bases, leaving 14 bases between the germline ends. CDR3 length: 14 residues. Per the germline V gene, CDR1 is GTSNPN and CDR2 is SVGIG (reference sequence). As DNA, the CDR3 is TGTGCCTGGAGCAGAGGGGCGTTGGAAAACATTCAGTACTTC. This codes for CAWSRGALENIQYF. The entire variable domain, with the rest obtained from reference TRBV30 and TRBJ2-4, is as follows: SQTIHQWPATLVQPVGSPLSLECTVEGTSNPNLYWYRQAAGRGLQLLFYSVGIGQISSEVPQNLSASRPQDRQFILSSKKLLLSDSGFYLCAWSRGALENIQYFGAGTRLSVL.

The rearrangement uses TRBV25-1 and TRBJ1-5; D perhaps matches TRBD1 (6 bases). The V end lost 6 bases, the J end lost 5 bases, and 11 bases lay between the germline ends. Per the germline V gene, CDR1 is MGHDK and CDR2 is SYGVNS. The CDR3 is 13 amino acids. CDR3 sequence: CASRQGIDQPQHF. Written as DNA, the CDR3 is TGTGCCAGCAGACAGGGAATAGATCAGCCCCAGCATTTT.

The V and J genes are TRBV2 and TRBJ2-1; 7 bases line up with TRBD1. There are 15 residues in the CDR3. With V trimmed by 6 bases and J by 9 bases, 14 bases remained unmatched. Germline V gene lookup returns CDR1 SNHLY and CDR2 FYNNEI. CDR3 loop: CASRDGQVLLGEQFF. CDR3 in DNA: TGTGCCAGCAGGGACGGACAGGTTCTGTTAGGTGAGCAGTTCTTC.

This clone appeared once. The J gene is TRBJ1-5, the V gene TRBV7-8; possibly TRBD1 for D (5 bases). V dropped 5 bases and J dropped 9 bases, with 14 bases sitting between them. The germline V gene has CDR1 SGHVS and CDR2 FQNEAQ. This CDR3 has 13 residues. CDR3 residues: CASSVVRDLPQHF. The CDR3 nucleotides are TGTGCCAGCAGCGTTGTCAGGGACCTGCCCCAGCATTTT.